This T cell receptor (beta chain) was retrieved from a study of blood T cell repertoires in COVID-19. Study in general: The United States, Italy and Spain were the sources of the acute and convalescent COVID-19 samples. The analysed material was cDNA or gDNA that came from T cells, B-cell-depleted T cells, or PBMCs.

Under the authors' procedure: How many nucleated cells were present was estimated from reference gene primer amplification. TCRdb's table, derived via immunoSEQ multiplex PCR, lists solely in-frame clones and lacks some. For V, J and clone size, that table is used; D and trimming come from the DNA. The sample lists under 300,000 clones, roughly 82% seen once, with over 9% in the top ten. Germline CDR1 and CDR2: MNHEY and SVGAGI. The ends were cut back, 6 bases at V and 3 bases at J, with 18 bases in the middle. The CDR3 consists of 15 residues. This rearrangement joins TRBV6-5 to TRBJ2-7; D perhaps matches TRBD2 (6 bases). The source material was peripheral blood. The receptor was isolated from a man older than 75 with acute or convalescent COVID-19. DNA of the CDR3: TGTGCCAGCAGACCTGGAGCTAGCGCGAACTACGAGCAGTACTTC. It encodes CASRPGASANYEQYF.